The present TCR beta chain was sequenced within a study of cytomegalovirus exposure and HLA in healthy donors. About this clone: Its antigen is not known.

Study-level findings and limits: Prior analysis indicated that the majority of TCR beta V segments exhibited productivity approximately 87% or approximately 30% of the time.

The PCR was carried out with 60 Vbeta primers and 13 Jbeta primers. TCRdb's copy holds only in-frame clones and misses some; the assay was immunoSEQ multiplex PCR. The data contain 98,000 or so clones, roughly three quarters of them seen just once; the ten biggest clones take up 1.5% to 2%. Sequencing was performed on PBMCs. The sequence was obtained from a woman aged 40 to 55 in good health and CMV-seronegative.

DNA of the CDR3: TGCGCCAGCAGCACCGGGACAGGGGGAGGCTACACCTTC. This codes for CASSTGTGGGYTF. V and J are TRBV5-1 and TRBJ1-2; TRBD1 aligns across 11 bases. The trim removed 4 bases at V and 8 bases at J, leaving 4 bases unmatched. The CDR3 loop spans 13 amino acids. Germline CDR1 and CDR2: SGHRS and YFSETQ.